This T cell receptor beta chain was captured by sequencing in a study of neurological immune-mediated disorders. Study at large: Of the approximately 35 patients with multiple sclerosis, about 31 had relapsing-remitting MS, whereas the remaining 3 had secondary progressive MS. Study-level points and caveats: HTLV-1-associated myelopathy ranked highest for TCR clonal expansion and multiple sclerosis lowest, beneath healthy controls.

This clonotype appeared many times. Its matching antigen is unknown. The CDR3 covers 16 residues. Trimming stripped 5 bases from V and 3 bases from J, with 20 bases between. The germline gives CDR1 MGHRA, CDR2 YSYEKL. The team produced cDNA through 5'RACE using 10-nucleotide random UMIs. Sequencing runs each generated in excess of 160 million TCR-beta sequences derived from 15-18 subjects. TCRdb fed the 5' RACE reads into MiXCR, producing one record per CDR3 protein. Here the sample spans 39,000 or so distinct CDR3 sequences, roughly 2.5% being singletons. The chain links TRBV4-1 to TRBJ2-7; a possible D gene is TRBD1 (7 bases). The sequence was collected from a young man with multiple sclerosis. Sequencing was done on a sample of PBMCs. Here the CDR3 DNA reads TGCGCCAGCAGCGGCGGGACAGCCCTCGGGGTCTACGAGCAGTACTTC. This gives the protein CASSGGTALGVYEQYF.